The clone carrying this T cell receptor (beta chain) showed up many times. The data belong to a study of T cells in Graves' hyperthyroidism and ophthalmopathy. The germline gives CDR1 SGHKS, CDR2 YYEKEE (reference sequence). This CDR3 is 15 amino acids long. V gave up 3 bases and J gave up 4 bases; unmatched junction bases: 6. TCR beta CDR3 regions were amplified from RNA transcripts. RT-PCR in the first round (using the HTBI primer set) targeted the TCR CDR3. TCRdb used MiXCR to reprocess the multiplex PCR reads, holding one entry per CDR3 protein. The table lists 250,000 to 300,000 distinct CDR3 sequences, roughly 19% of them singletons, with under 45% in the top ten.

The chain couples TRBV5-5 to TRBJ2-1, with 8 bases matching TRBD2. Input material: blood. This clonotype was obtained from a man aged 50-59 years with Graves' ophthalmopathy. The CDR3 coding sequence is TGTGCCAGCAGCTCTACGGGAGGGCCGTACAATGAGCAGTTCTTC. This sequence encodes CASSSTGGPYNEQFF.